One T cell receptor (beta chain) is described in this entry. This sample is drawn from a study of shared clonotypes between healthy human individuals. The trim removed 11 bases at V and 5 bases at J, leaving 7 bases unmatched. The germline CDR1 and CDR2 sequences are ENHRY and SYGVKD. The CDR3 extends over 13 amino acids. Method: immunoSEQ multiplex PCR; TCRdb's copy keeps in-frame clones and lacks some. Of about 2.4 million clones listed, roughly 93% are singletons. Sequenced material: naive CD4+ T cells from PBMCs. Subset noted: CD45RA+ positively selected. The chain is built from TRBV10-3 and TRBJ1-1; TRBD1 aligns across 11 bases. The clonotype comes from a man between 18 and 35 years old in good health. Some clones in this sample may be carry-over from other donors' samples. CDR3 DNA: TGTGCCTCTGAGGGACAGGGGGGAACTGAAGCTTTCTTT. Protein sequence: CASEGQGGTEAFF.